The entry that follows covers one T cell receptor beta chain sequence. Its antigen remains unidentified. The PCR ran on 60 Vbeta and 13 Jbeta primers. Clones were sequenced by immunoSEQ multiplex PCR, and TCRdb holds only the in-frame ones, with some missing. The table shows some 180,000 clones, with about 80% occurring only once. This sample is part of a study of cytomegalovirus exposure and HLA in healthy donors. V was pared by 3 bases and J by 0 bases, with 11 bases between. Germline-derived CDR1 and CDR2 are SGHVS and FNYEAQ. This CDR3 spans 15 amino acids. Findings and limits, study-wide: Several of the most significant clusters appeared linked to common viral pathogens, based on a later analysis.

This chain links TRBV7-6 with TRBJ1-2, with D perhaps matching TRBD1 (5 bases). Input material: PBMCs. This clonotype was obtained from a young woman in good health and CMV-seronegative. DNA for the CDR3: TGTGCCAGCAGCTTGGGGCCGCTATCTAACTATGGCTACACCTTC. Translation gives CASSLGPLSNYGYTF. The full variable domain, its missing parts supplied by reference TRBV7-6 and TRBJ1-2, is GAGVSQSPRYKVTKRGQDVALRCDPISGHVSLYWYRQALGQGPEFLTYFNYEAQQDKSGLPNDRFSAERPEGSISTLTIQRTEQRDSAMYRCASSLGPLSNYGYTFGSGTRLTVV.